This T cell receptor (beta chain) was profiled in a study of blood T cell repertoires in COVID-19 (dated by TCRdb to the early 2020s). For context, the study as a whole: Samples covering the acute and convalescent phases of COVID-19 were provided by collaborators in the United States, Italy and Spain. HLA class I and class II types, where available, came from metadata supplied by the sample provider rather than from assay-based typing. Subjects who had been exposed to COVID-19, were actively infected with it, or had recovered from it provided the deeply sampled blood TCRbeta repertoires that made up the dataset. Nearly every sample came with metadata listing a de-identified subject ID, COVID-19 status, age in years and sex. Samples came from the ongoing ImmuneRACE study (first 160 participants) plus 1,254 subjects from 6 global collaborators. The repertoires were made available in a free public database intended to serve as a resource for research on the immune response to SARS-CoV-2. The prospective study material was composed of cDNA or gDNA derived from T cells, B-cell-depleted T cells, or PBMCs.

On the study overall, not on this receptor specifically: Clinical and demographic metadata were provided uncurated, with the amount varying by source and participant.

TCRbeta CDR3 regions were amplified from genomic DNA using the immunoSEQ Assay, a bias-controlled multiplex PCR. In the original analysis: The number of nucleated cells in each sample was estimated from the amplification of reference gene primers within the assay. Sequence reads were collapsed and filtered to measure the absolute abundance of every unique TCRbeta CDR3 rearrangement. For each sample, productive Simpson clonality was calculated as the square root of Simpson's diversity index across productive rearrangements. The source is immuneACCESS, and TCRdb retained only in-frame sequences with V and J called. Part of the clones is not carried over; for the studies checked, unresolved V genes explain less than half of this, and the remainder is unexplained. V and J calls and clone size follow that table, whereas D and trimming were derived from the DNA. Counted in this sample were about 86,000 clones; about 85% of them appeared once. The ten largest clones capture nearly 3.5% of the sample.

The germline V gene (reference sequence) yields SGHNT for CDR1 and YYREEE for CDR2. For this chain, trimming is 0 bases at the V end and 7 bases at the J end, and the number of junction bases without a gene match is 7. The cysteine opens and the phenylalanine closes a CDR3 of 16 amino acids. The kept DNA is CDR3 alone, 48 bases in frame from the first base. In the case of this clone: It lacks a known antigen. Per-base qualities were not stored, and no clone one base away is much larger.

The collaborating institutions used their own protocols to collect whole blood in K2EDTA tubes. For TCRbeta analysis, collaborators shipped samples as frozen whole blood, isolated PBMCs, or DNA extracted from either of those sample types. Recombination connected TRBV5-4 to TRBJ1-6, with TRBD1 matching 7 junction bases. The receptor was isolated from a middle-aged man with acute or convalescent COVID-19. The sample taken for sequencing was peripheral blood. The CDR3 here reads CASSLDGTVRNSPLHF. The DNA sequence is given as TGTGCCAGCAGCTTGGACGGGACAGTACGAAATTCACCCCTCCACTTT. The full variable domain, completed from the reference TRBV5-4 and TRBJ1-6 proteins outside the CDR3, reads ETGVTQSPTHLIKTRGQQVTLRCSSQSGHNTVSWYQQALGQGPQFIFQYYREEENGRGNFPPRFSGLQFPNYSSELNVNALELDDSALYLCASSLDGTVRNSPLHFGNGTRLTVT.